The TCR beta chain under discussion was sequenced for a study of tissue T cells after allogeneic stem cell transplantation. The CDR3 is 15 amino acids. The germline CDR1 and CDR2 sequences are ENHRY and SYGVKD. V lost 7 bases, J lost 8 bases, and 18 bases lay in between. Measured with immunoSEQ multiplex PCR; TCRdb has only the in-frame clones, and not every one. The sample records 28,000 or so clones, about 90% being singletons. This sample comprised blood, obtained before transplantation. This clonotype originated in a male donor at least 60 years old who later had graft-versus-host disease after an allogeneic stem cell transplant. The J gene is TRBJ1-6, the V gene TRBV10-3; D is possibly TRBD1 (6 bases). CDR3 nucleotide sequence: TGTGCCATCACGTCCAGGCAGGGGCATGATTCACCCCTCCACTTT. Its translation is CAITSRQGHDSPLHF.